The entry below gives a single T cell receptor (beta chain) sequence along with its context. The source of the sample is a study of blood T cell repertoires in COVID-19. Study background: COVID-19 samples collected from the United States, Italy and Spain covered acute and convalescent phases. Sample material is recorded as cDNA or gDNA derived from T cells, B-cell-depleted T cells, or PBMCs.

The V gene's germline CDR1 is MDHEN and CDR2 SYDVKM. CDR3 length: 14 amino acids. The V end lost 3 bases, the J end lost 2 bases, and 11 bases lay between the germline ends. Produced via immunoSEQ multiplex PCR; TCRdb's table is partial and in-frame only. The sample holds roughly 230,000 clones, 80% to 90% seen once. Sequencing used peripheral blood. The TCR comes from a man aged 50 to 59 with acute or convalescent COVID-19. This chain links TRBV28 with TRBJ2-7; D is uncertain. The CDR3 nucleotides are TGTGCCAGCAGTTTCTCTTTAATTCCCTACGAGCAGTACTTC. The encoded protein is CASSFSLIPYEQYF.